These 26 T cell receptor beta chains were sequenced from one sample in a study of blood T cell repertoires in COVID-19. TCRdb's table, derived via immunoSEQ multiplex PCR, lists solely in-frame clones and lacks some. The table lists about 34,000 clones, about 93% of them singletons, with roughly 5% in the top ten. Sequencing used peripheral blood. The receptors were gathered from a human donor in a cohort sampled during active COVID-19.

This clone was recorded only once. J is TRBJ2-3 and V is TRBV3-1 (or the pseudogene TRBV3-2), with 8 bases matching TRBD2. Germline CDR1 and CDR2: LGHDT and YNNKEL (reference sequence). This CDR3 is 16 amino acids long. V trimming: 1 base; J trimming: 7 bases; junction bases outside the gene matches: 10. This CDR3 is CASSQAVGRASYTQYF. The CDR3 coding sequence is TGTGCCAGCAGCCAAGCCGTCGGGAGGGCCTCGTATACGCAGTATTTT.

This chain uses TRBV5-8 with TRBJ1-1; 9 bases agree with TRBD1. CDR1 and CDR2 (germline): SGHTS, YDEGEE. The V and J ends lost 7 bases and 2 bases, in that order; junction bases with no gene match: 15. The CDR3 runs 17 residues. The CDR3 bases are TGTGCCAGCGTAGGATTGGACAGGGGAAAATTCAACACTGAAGCTTTCTTT. Its translation is CASVGLDRGKFNTEAFF.

This clone showed up just once. The chain combines TRBV27 with TRBJ1-1; a weak D match, TRBD1 (6 bases). The CDR3 runs 16 residues. The germline CDR1 and CDR2 sequences are MNHEY and SMNVEV (reference sequence). Trimming removed 6 bases at V and 4 bases at J, with 21 bases between. The CDR3 reads CASRPLGGRLFTEAFF. The CDR3 region has the DNA TGTGCCAGCAGGCCCTTGGGGGGGCGTTTGTTCACTGAAGCTTTCTTT.

This chain links TRBV27 with TRBJ1-6, with TRBD1 as a possible D gene (6 bases). CDR3 size: 17 residues. The V and J ends lost 5 bases and 8 bases respectively, with 22 bases between them. Looked up from germline, CDR1 is MNHEY and CDR2 is SMNVEV (reference sequence). The CDR3 reads CASSLGFMRQAHSPLHF. In DNA form, the CDR3 reads TGTGCCAGCAGTCTAGGGTTTATGCGACAGGCTCATTCACCCCTCCACTTT.

This clone was picked up one time. This chain joins TRBV5-1 and TRBJ1-5; TRBD1 matches at 8 bases. The germline CDR1 and CDR2 sequences are SGHRS and YFSETQ. J was trimmed by 1 base and V by 4 bases; bases with no gene match: 7. The CDR3 spans 16 residues. The CDR3 sequence is CASSLDRGESNQPQHF. Written as DNA, the CDR3 is TGCGCCAGCAGCCTAGACAGGGGTGAAAGCAATCAGCCCCAGCATTTT.

This clone appeared a single time. This sequence joins TRBV6-6 and TRBJ1-6, with 10 positions matching TRBD1. Trimming cost V 2 bases and J 6 bases; bases outside gene matches: 4. The CDR3 sequence is 16 residues long. Germline-derived CDR1 and CDR2 are MNHNY and SVGAGI (reference sequence). This CDR3 is CASSYPGQGSNSPLHF. DNA for the CDR3: TGTGCCAGCAGTTACCCGGGACAGGGGAGTAATTCACCCCTCCACTTT.

The rearrangement joins TRBV14 to TRBJ2-2, with 7 bases matching TRBD2. J was trimmed by 4 bases and V by 2 bases; bases with no gene match: 4. Germline CDR1 and CDR2: SGHDN and FVKESK. The CDR3 runs to 15 residues. CDR3 protein: CASSQFGGGTGELFF. As DNA, the CDR3 is TGTGCCAGCAGCCAATTTGGCGGGGGCACCGGGGAGCTGTTTTTT.

The chain carries TRBV9 and TRBJ2-3; 10 bases map to TRBD1. Per germline, CDR1 SGDLS and CDR2 YYNGEE. This CDR3 spans 16 amino acids. The V segment lost 4 bases and the J segment 3 bases; nucleotides outside the gene matches: 8. CDR3 region: CASSRFPGQGTDTQYF. In DNA, the CDR3 is TGTGCCAGCAGCCGCTTCCCGGGACAGGGGACAGATACGCAGTATTTT.

The V and J genes are TRBV27 and TRBJ2-5, with no clear D. V was trimmed by 5 bases and J by 5 bases, leaving 12 bases between them. Germline assignment: CDR1 MNHEY and CDR2 SMNVEV (reference sequence). The length of the CDR3 is 13 residues. The CDR3 nucleotides are TGTGCCAGCAGTCAAGTTCGGTTCGAGACCCAGTACTTC. It encodes CASSQVRFETQYF.

The V and J genes are TRBV9 and TRBJ2-5, with TRBD2 identical over 12 bases. Losses at the gene ends were 0 bases for V and 5 bases for J; bases not matched to a gene: 5. Germline CDR1 SGDLS, CDR2 YYNGEE. The CDR3 has 16 amino acids. The CDR3 sequence is CASSVALAGGEETQYF. CDR3 sequence (DNA): TGTGCCAGCAGCGTAGCCCTAGCGGGAGGGGAGGAGACCCAGTACTTC.

The chain combines TRBV6-1 with TRBJ1-2, with 10 bases matching TRBD1. CDR3 length: 15 residues. In germline, CDR1 is MNHNS, CDR2 SASEGT. J lost 3 bases, V lost 3 bases, and 4 bases had no gene match. The CDR3 DNA reads TGTGCCAGCAGTGAGACCGGGACAGGGGACTATGGCTACACCTTC. This encodes CASSETGTGDYGYTF.

This chain links TRBV5-4 with TRBJ2-3; 12 bases fit TRBD2. This CDR3 comprises 16 residues. The trim removed 1 base at V and 4 bases at J, leaving 4 bases unmatched. The germline CDR1 and CDR2 sequences are SGHNT and YYREEE (reference sequence). The CDR3 loop reads CASSLSLAGGADTQYF. The CDR3, as DNA: TGTGCCAGCAGCTTGTCTCTAGCGGGAGGGGCAGATACGCAGTATTTT.

The gene calls are TRBV18 and TRBJ1-6; 7 bases fit TRBD1. This CDR3 region has 18 residues. Trimming took 0 bases from V and 4 from J; bases not matched to a gene: 9. Per the germline V gene, CDR1 is KGHSH and CDR2 is LQKENI. The CDR3 sequence: CASSPPGTESLYNSPLHF. In nucleotides, the CDR3 is TGTGCCAGCTCACCACCAGGGACAGAGTCGCTGTATAATTCACCCCTCCACTTT.

The rearrangement uses TRBV9 and TRBJ1-4; tentatively, D is TRBD1 (5 bases). This CDR3 spans 14 amino acids. Trimming took off 0 bases at V and 7 bases at J, with 10 bases between the two ends. CDR1 is SGDLS and CDR2 is YYNGEE in the germline V gene. CDR3 DNA sequence: TGTGCCAGCAGCGTAGGGGGCGGTGGTGAAAAACTGTTTTTT. Translating it yields CASSVGGGGEKLFF.

The gene calls are TRBV5-1 and TRBJ2-4, with D tentatively TRBD1 (6 bases). Germline-derived CDR1 and CDR2 are SGHRS and YFSETQ. The CDR3 is 16 residues long. V gave up 5 bases and J gave up 3 bases, with 18 bases separating them. CDR3 bases: TGCGCCAGCAGTACGTGGCCCAGGGGAGACAAAAACATTCAGTACTTC. Translation gives CASSTWPRGDKNIQYF.

The chain uses TRBV2 and TRBJ2-5, with 9 bases matching TRBD1. Germline V gene lookup returns CDR1 SNHLY and CDR2 FYNNEI. V lost 7 bases, J lost 1 base, and 7 bases stayed unmatched. The length of the CDR3 is 15 residues. This CDR3 reads CASKRDRVGQETQYF. CDR3 in DNA: TGTGCCAGCAAAAGGGACAGGGTAGGCCAAGAGACCCAGTACTTC.

This chain's CDR3 is CASSVDSGEDTEAFF. CDR3 nucleotide sequence: TGTGCCAGCAGCGTAGACTCGGGGGAGGACACTGAAGCTTTCTTT. The chain has TRBV9 and TRBJ1-1, with D possibly matching TRBD1 (5 bases). The V gene's germline CDR1 is SGDLS and CDR2 YYNGEE. V was clipped by 0 bases and J by 3 bases, with 12 bases between them. This CDR3 comprises 15 residues.

V usage is TRBV4-1 and J usage is TRBJ2-3, with 7 nucleotides matching TRBD1. The CDR3 has 16 amino acids. Trimming cost V 3 bases and J 1 base; bases outside gene matches: 7. From germline, CDR1 is MGHRA and CDR2 YSYEKL. This CDR3 is CASSHQGGKGTDTQYF. The CDR3 region has the DNA TGCGCCAGCAGCCACCAAGGGGGCAAGGGCACAGATACGCAGTATTTT.

The rearrangement links TRBV27 to TRBJ2-5; 12 positions agree with TRBD1. Looked up from germline, CDR1 is MNHEY and CDR2 is SMNVEV (reference sequence). V was clipped by 3 bases and J by 0 bases; unmatched bases: 17. This CDR3 is 21 amino acids long. The CDR3 reads CASSFMWDRGPRGPNQETQYF. Here the CDR3 DNA reads TGTGCCAGCAGTTTCATGTGGGACAGGGGGCCCCGGGGCCCAAACCAAGAGACCCAGTACTTC.

The chain recombines TRBV6-5 with TRBJ2-7; 10 bases are shared with TRBD2. CDR1 and CDR2 from the germline V gene are MNHEY and SVGAGI. This CDR3 spans 14 amino acids. Losses at the gene ends were 7 bases for V and 8 bases for J; bases not matched to a gene: 11. This CDR3 reads CASNGLAELRKQYF. CDR3 in DNA: TGTGCCAGCAATGGACTAGCGGAGCTACGAAAGCAGTACTTC.

This clone was counted a few times. The chain is built from TRBV4-1 and TRBJ2-2, with 9 bases lining up with TRBD2. Germline trimming cut 1 base from V and 5 bases from J; bases unmatched to any gene: 8. Per the germline V gene, CDR1 is MGHRA and CDR2 is YSYEKL. This CDR3 has 17 residues. The CDR3 DNA follows: TGCGCCAGCAGCCAAGCCCAGACTAGCGGATCTACCGGGGAGCTGTTTTTT. Translating gives CASSQAQTSGSTGELFF.

V is TRBV6-5 and J is TRBJ1-1; TRBD1 might be the D (6 bases). Germline CDR1 MNHEY, CDR2 SVGAGI. The CDR3 runs to 13 residues. V dropped 6 bases and J dropped 1 base, with 9 bases sitting between them. Written as DNA, the CDR3 is TGTGCCAGCAGATTACAGGGGAACACTGAAGCTTTCTTT. This codes for CASRLQGNTEAFF.

CDR3 region: CASSAGQGYYEQYF. CDR3 DNA sequence: TGTGCCAGCAGCGCGGGACAGGGCTACTACGAGCAGTACTTC. This chain uses TRBV6-5 with TRBJ2-7; 9 nucleotides line up with TRBD1. This CDR3 is 14 amino acids long. CDR1 and CDR2 from the germline V gene are MNHEY and SVGAGI. With 6 bases clipped from V and 3 bases from J, the junction kept 6 bases outside the gene matches.

This sequence joins TRBV7-6 and TRBJ1-2, with 8 positions matching TRBD1. This CDR3 comprises 15 residues. Trimming cost V 0 bases and J 8 bases; bases outside gene matches: 8. CDR1 SGHVS and CDR2 FNYEAQ come from the germline V gene. CDR3 bases: TGTGCCAGCAGCTTAGCCCCAGGGGGCGCGAGGGGCTACACCTTC. It is translated as CASSLAPGGARGYTF.

About this clone: The junction departs from the called germline gene at one end, perhaps through a read error. The V gene is TRBV13, the J gene TRBJ2-1, with 11 bases lining up with TRBD2. This CDR3 has 16 amino acids. The germline V gene encodes CDR1 PRHDT and CDR2 FYEKMQ (reference sequence). The CDR3: CASTLAGGRSYNEQFF. The DNA for the CDR3 is TGTGCCAGCACCTTAGCGGGAGGGCGGTCCTACAATGAGCAGTTCTTC.

V and J are TRBV11-2 and TRBJ1-5, with no clear D. The CDR3 totals 17 residues. Germline loops: CDR1 SGHAT, CDR2 FQNNGV. V was trimmed by 5 bases and J by 0 bases, leaving 17 bases between them. This CDR3 is CASSPSSTPYSNQPQHF. Written as DNA, the CDR3 is TGTGCCAGCAGCCCATCCTCGACACCTTATAGCAATCAGCCCCAGCATTTT.